This T cell receptor beta chain was sequenced for a study of cytotoxic CD8 clonotypes in ibrutinib-treated CLL (dated by TCRdb to the early 2020s). Concerning the study at large: The cohort included about 15 treatment-naive and about a dozen relapsed/refractory patients; 17 were IGHV unmutated. Cryopreserved peripheral blood mononuclear cells were obtained prior to treatment, at the time of response, and at either disease progression or sustained remission. Responses were partial in some 24 patients and complete in 2; after median around 68 months follow-up, about 14 stayed in remission and about twelve progressed. Longitudinal samples were obtainable from about 30% of the roughly 90 participants in the trial. Response samples were taken after a median of 12 months on treatment, ranging from 6 to 36 months. On average, each sample yielded 270,000 or so productive templates and 94,082 productive rearrangements. Every remission and progressive disease sample was obtained while ibrutinib was still being received by the patients. Summary of the overall study and its limitations: At baseline, clonality was higher than in age-matched healthy donors and showed a strong correlation with circulating CD8+ T-cell counts. Public clonotypes were rare and either contracted or stayed stable during treatment, and the rise in clonality at ibrutinib response reflected the expansion of private clonotypes. Sampling times were not matched between sustained-remission and progressing patients, and lymph node repertoires were not studied. At ibrutinib response clonality went up, during sustained remission it held steady, and at progression it dropped back toward baseline.

On a MiSeq, deep resolution sequencing aimed for a depth between 1 in 1 million and 1 in 200,000 T cells, with each clonotype covered 10x on average. The immunoSEQ hsTCRB Kit was used to generate the TCR beta libraries. In the authors' own workflow: The data were analyzed with ImmunoSEQ Analyzer and ImmunoSEQ Data Assistant, and V, D and J gene assignments followed IMGT definitions. Clonality, which ranges from 0 to 1, was calculated by subtracting the normalized Shannon entropy of productive rearrangement frequencies from one. Public clonotype analysis was restricted to overrepresented clonotypes comprising at least 0.05% of each patient's repertoire. Some twelve age-matched healthy donor repertoires from immuneACCESS were used as controls for clonality. What TCRdb holds here is the immuneACCESS table cut down to in-frame rearrangements. Part of the clones is not present; checked against another copy, under half of the missing clones reflect an unresolved V gene, and the others are unexplained. V, J and clone size are those of that table, while D and trimming were read from the DNA. The table for this sample lists about 200,000 clones; approximately 72% of them were counted only once. The top ten hold roughly 13% of the sample.

A word on this clone: The target of this receptor is not known. Nothing much larger sits one base from this clone, and base qualities are not available.

The label giving this sample's time point can be read as: less than 30 months on ibrutinib. Roughly 1.8 micrograms of genomic DNA were extracted from cryopreserved PBMCs for TCR beta library preparation. High-throughput TCR beta sequencing was performed on longitudinal blood samples from CLL patients receiving ibrutinib monotherapy. The patients took part in an open-label, single-center phase 2 trial of ibrutinib monotherapy. From the cysteine up to the phenylalanine, the CDR3 has a length of 16 residues. The DNA shown is the 48-base CDR3, in frame from base 1. The germline V gene supplies CDR1 MNHNS and CDR2 SASEGT. Trimming costs V 0 bases and J 2 bases, and their ends lie 14 bases apart.

The receptor chain draws on TRBV6-1 and TRBJ2-7; the D gene may be TRBD1 or TRBD2, since each aligns over 6 bases. This receptor was taken from a human donor with chronic lymphocytic leukemia. The material was PBMCs, obtained after 24 months of ibrutinib treatment. The bases read TGTGCCAGCAGTGAAGCTGGGGGGCCCTCTCCCTACGAGCAGTACTTC. It translates as CASSEAGGPSPYEQYF.